A selection of T cell receptor beta chains follows, all from one sample in a study of blood T cell repertoires in COVID-19. The table came from immunoSEQ multiplex PCR; TCRdb's copy has only in-frame clones and leaves some out. Among a few hundred thousand clones, around 87% were seen once, and the ten largest hold 3%. The sequencing sample was made of peripheral blood. Receptor source: a human donor in a cohort sampled during active COVID-19. Both conserved end residues are part of each CDR3. The D gene is left open where the match is weak. Expanded clones get a size class; other rows say once, few or many, or leave the size out.

CASSSAVSYNEQFF | TGTGCCAGCAGTTCAGCGGTCTCCTACAATGAGCAGTTCTTC | TRBJ2-1 | 14 | TRBV27 | - | -
CASSEDSSGTDTQYF | TGTGCCAGCAGTGAGGATAGCTCAGGCACAGATACGCAGTATTTT | TRBJ2-3 | 15 | TRBV6-1 | - | -
CASSAAGSTEAFF | TGTGCCAGCAGCGCAGCGGGCTCCACTGAAGCTTTCTTT | TRBJ1-1 | 13 | TRBV5-4 | - | -
CASSVGYQQEFIVSTDTQYF | TGTGCCAGCAGCGTAGGATATCAACAGGAGTTTATAGTTAGCACAGATACGCAGTATTTT | TRBJ2-3 | 20 | TRBV9 | - | once
CASSGSSYNEQFF | TGTGCCAGCAGCGGGAGCTCCTACAATGAGCAGTTCTTC | TRBJ2-1 | 13 | TRBV25-1 | - | -
CAWREGADTEAFF | TGTGCCTGGAGAGAGGGGGCCGACACTGAAGCTTTCTTT | TRBJ1-1 | 13 | TRBV30 | TRBD1 | -
CASSFGTGDYEQYF | TGTGCCAGCAGTTTCGGGACAGGAGACTACGAGCAGTACTTC | TRBJ2-7 | 14 | TRBV27 | TRBD1 | few
CASSSLTGKGNTIYF | TGTGCCAGCAGCTCCTTGACAGGGAAGGGAAACACCATATATTTT | TRBJ1-3 | 15 | TRBV11-2 | TRBD1 | -
CASSYGREHNQPQHF | TGTGCCAGTAGTTACGGGAGGGAACACAATCAGCCCCAGCATTTT | TRBJ1-5 | 15 | TRBV19 | - | -
CASSLLSSADTQYF | TGTGCCAGCAGCTTACTATCCAGCGCAGATACGCAGTATTTT | TRBJ2-3 | 14 | TRBV11-1 | - | -
CASSFGGNTEAFF | TGCGCCAGCAGCTTTGGAGGTAACACTGAAGCTTTCTTT | TRBJ1-1 | 13 | TRBV5-1 | - | -
CASATGSYGYTF | TGTGCCAGCGCCACAGGAAGCTATGGCTACACCTTC | TRBJ1-2 | 12 | TRBV2 | - | -
CASSLVQGERETQYF | TGTGCCAGCAGCTTAGTTCAGGGGGAGAGGGAGACCCAGTACTTC | TRBJ2-5 | 15 | TRBV7-9 | TRBD1 | -
CAISDPSGGSTDTQYF | TGTGCCATCAGTGACCCCAGCGGGGGGAGCACAGATACGCAGTATTTT | TRBJ2-3 | 16 | TRBV10-3 | TRBD2 | -
CASSSRRTGELFF | TGTGCCAGCAGTTCCAGGCGCACCGGGGAGCTGTTTTTT | TRBJ2-2 | 13 | TRBV12-3/TRBV12-4 | - | -
CASSYPGAGEQFF | TGTGCCAGCAGCTACCCAGGGGCGGGTGAGCAGTTCTTC | TRBJ2-1 | 13 | TRBV5-6 | - | -
CASRPTGENTEAFF | TGTGCCAGCAGACCGACAGGGGAGAACACTGAAGCTTTCTTT | TRBJ1-1 | 14 | TRBV6-5 | TRBD1 | -
CASSEGQWRGAHETQYF | TGTGCCAGCAGTGAAGGCCAATGGCGGGGGGCCCACGAGACCCAGTACTTC | TRBJ2-5 | 17 | TRBV2 | TRBD2 | -
CASSPIVAGISYNEQFF | TGTGCCAGCAGCCCAATTGTAGCGGGAATTAGCTACAATGAGCAGTTCTTC | TRBJ2-1 | 17 | TRBV5-6 | TRBD2 | -
CASGEDSHSGNTIYF | TGTGCCAGCGGAGAAGACAGTCACTCTGGAAACACCATATATTTT | TRBJ1-3 | 15 | TRBV25-1 | - | few